What follows describes a single T cell receptor beta chain. Trimming cost V 6 bases and J 4 bases; bases outside gene matches: 8. The CDR3 contains 14 residues. Germline V gene lookup returns CDR1 LNHDA and CDR2 SQIVND (reference sequence). Data came from immunoSEQ multiplex PCR; TCRdb stores just in-frame clones and leaves some out. The sample gives some 230,000 clones, 85% to 95% of which show up once; 0.8% to 1.2% is in the top ten. The sample is drawn from a study of cytomegalovirus exposure and HLA in healthy donors. V is TRBV19 and J is TRBJ1-1, with 7 bases aligning to TRBD1. The receptor comes from a woman aged 18-29 years in good health and CMV-seronegative. Sequencing was performed on PBMCs. CDR3 bases: TGTGCCAGTAGCCAGACAGGGTTAGGCACTGAAGCTTTCTTT. Encoded protein: CASSQTGLGTEAFF.